One and the same sample provided the 18 T cell receptor beta chains below, sequenced in a study of blood T cell repertoires in COVID-19. Only in-frame clones appear in the TCRdb table, and some are missing; sequencing was by immunoSEQ multiplex PCR. The table has more than 300,000 clones, 88% seen once. Sequencing was done on a sample of PBMCs or T cells enriched from blood (not recorded which). These TCRs come from a woman aged 18-35 years who had recovered from COVID-19.

V usage is TRBV4-2 and J usage is TRBJ1-1; D not certain. Germline values: CDR1 LGHNA, CDR2 YNFKEQ. The CDR3 runs to 14 residues. The V and J ends lost 3 bases and 4 bases respectively, with 12 bases between them. The CDR3 loop reads CASSQFSDFTEAFF. The CDR3 DNA reads TGTGCCAGCAGCCAGTTTTCAGATTTCACTGAAGCTTTCTTT.

The chain uses TRBV20-1 and TRBJ1-2, with D unresolved. The V and J ends lost 3 bases and 3 bases respectively, with 11 bases between them. Germline lookup yields CDR1 DFQATT and CDR2 SNEGSKA (reference sequence). The CDR3 length is 13 residues. In DNA, the CDR3 is TGCAGTGCTAGTAGACATAAGGACTATGGCTACACCTTC. Translation: CSASRHKDYGYTF.

The sample holds one count of this clone. The rearrangement uses TRBV5-4 and TRBJ1-1; D is ambiguous. This CDR3 is built from 15 residues. Trimming removed 2 bases from V and 2 bases from J, with 13 bases in between. The germline V gene has CDR1 SGHNT and CDR2 YYREEE (reference sequence). The CDR3 region has the DNA TGTGCCAGCAGCTTTGCCACGCGGGGAAACACTGAAGCTTTCTTT. Encoded protein: CASSFATRGNTEAFF.

As concerns this clone: The sample contains more than one DNA sequence encoding this CDR3. The V and J genes are TRBV6-5 and TRBJ2-2; 10 bases line up with TRBD1. CDR3 size: 14 residues. Looked up from germline, CDR1 is MNHEY and CDR2 is SVGAGI. The junction had 1 base not matched to a gene; V was cut back by 5 bases and J by 4 bases. The CDR3 loop reads CASSRDRGTGELFF. The CDR3 DNA sequence: TGTGCCAGCAGTCGGGACAGGGGCACCGGGGAGCTGTTTTTT.

This clone was seen a handful of times. The chain recombines TRBV6-5 with TRBJ2-2; D unresolved. Per germline, CDR1 MNHEY and CDR2 SVGAGI. CDR3 size: 14 residues. With 5 bases removed from V and 6 bases from J, the gap between germline ends came to 13 bases. CDR3 in DNA: TGTGCCAGCAGTACGATCAGCGAGGCCGGGGAGCTGTTTTTT. Protein: CASSTISEAGELFF.

The CDR3 protein is CASSRVTAEAFF. The CDR3 DNA sequence: TGTGCCAGCAGCCGGGTGACGGCTGAAGCTTTCTTT. J is TRBJ1-1 and V is TRBV7-2; no clear D gene. The germline V gene has CDR1 SGHTA and CDR2 FQGNSA. The CDR3 runs to 12 residues. Deletions cut 5 bases from V and 6 bases from J, with 10 bases between.

The CDR3 region has the DNA TGTGCCAGCAGCTACGCCGGGACAGGGATGTATGAGCAGTTCTTC. Its protein product is CASSYAGTGMYEQFF. This chain links TRBV7-2 with TRBJ2-1; the match to TRBD1 covers 9 bases. Trimming cost V 4 bases and J 8 bases; bases outside gene matches: 9. The CDR3 contains 15 residues. Germline assignment: CDR1 SGHTA and CDR2 FQGNSA.

The chain employs TRBV4-2 and TRBJ1-2; D may be TRBD1 (5 bases). The length of the CDR3 is 15 residues. V was cut by 0 bases and J by 4 bases, with 12 bases left in between. Per the germline V gene, CDR1 is LGHNA and CDR2 is YNFKEQ. CDR3 amino acids: CASSQEVRGFYGYTF. CDR3 DNA: TGTGCCAGCAGCCAAGAGGTTCGGGGGTTCTATGGCTACACCTTC.

The rearrangement joins TRBV15 to TRBJ2-5, with TRBD1 as a possible D gene (6 bases). The CDR3 consists of 16 residues. Trimming cost V 0 bases and J 4 bases, with 15 bases left between them. The germline V gene encodes CDR1 LNHNV and CDR2 YYDKDF (reference sequence). The CDR3 DNA is TGTGCCACCAGCAGAGACCTAGGGGGTCTTGGAGAGACCCAGTACTTC. Translation: CATSRDLGGLGETQYF.

The rearrangement joins TRBV4-1 to TRBJ2-3, with D perhaps matching TRBD2 (6 bases). The germline V gene has CDR1 MGHRA and CDR2 YSYEKL. There are 17 residues in the CDR3. V dropped 4 bases and J dropped 4 bases, with 21 bases sitting between them. Here the CDR3 reads CASSPIGEVFNADTQYF. The CDR3 coding sequence is TGCGCCAGCAGCCCTATAGGGGAGGTGTTCAACGCAGATACGCAGTATTTT.

CDR3 amino acids: CASSLGQGSHLAQHF. CDR3 coding DNA: TGTGCCAGCAGCTTGGGACAGGGCTCTCATTTGGCCCAGCATTTT. V and J are TRBV5-6 and TRBJ1-5, with 7 bases lining up with TRBD1. Germline V gene sequence: CDR1 SGHDT, CDR2 YYEEEE. This CDR3 has 15 amino acids. V lost 0 bases and J lost 11; bases outside the gene matches: 11.

This chain links TRBV4-1 with TRBJ2-5, with 11 bases that match TRBD2. The germline gives CDR1 MGHRA, CDR2 YSYEKL. V shed 0 bases, J shed 1 base, and the junction held 4 bases outside the gene matches. This CDR3 is built from 17 residues. Written as DNA, the CDR3 is TGCGCCAGCAGCCAAGATTCCCTAGCGGGGGGCCAAGAGACCCAGTACTTC. This codes for CASSQDSLAGGQETQYF.

The chain is built from TRBV10-1 and TRBJ2-1; TRBD2 agrees at 10 bases. The junction had 2 bases not matched to a gene; V was cut back by 4 bases and J by 5 bases. CDR3 length: 14 residues. The germline CDR1 and CDR2 sequences are WNHNN and SYGVQD (reference sequence). CDR3 residues: CASSASGGHNEQFF. In DNA form, the CDR3 reads TGCGCCAGCAGTGCTAGCGGGGGTCACAATGAGCAGTTCTTC.

This clone showed up just once. The genes are TRBV11-2 and TRBJ1-6, with unresolved D. In germline, CDR1 is SGHAT, CDR2 FQNNGV. The CDR3 covers 13 residues. Trimming took off 1 base at V and 7 bases at J, with 5 bases between the two ends. The CDR3 nucleotides are TGTGCCAGCAGCTTAGGAGGGAATTCACCCCTCCACTTT. This gives the protein CASSLGGNSPLHF.

The chain employs TRBV4-3 and TRBJ1-1, with D perhaps matching TRBD1 (6 bases). The length of the CDR3 is 21 residues. From germline, CDR1 is LGHNA and CDR2 YSLEER. Trimming took 0 bases from V and 0 from J, leaving 26 bases between them. The CDR3 DNA sequence: TGCGCCAGCAGCCAAGATTTATACGAACAGGGCCTAAATACGATGAACACTGAAGCTTTCTTT. This sequence encodes CASSQDLYEQGLNTMNTEAFF.

The V and J genes are TRBV7-9 and TRBJ2-3; 9 bases agree with TRBD2. The germline gives CDR1 SEHNR, CDR2 FQNEAQ (reference sequence). V trimming: 5 bases; J trimming: 6 bases; junction bases outside the gene matches: 6. The CDR3 totals 14 residues. The CDR3 DNA is TGTGCCAGCAGCAAGGGACTAGCCAGGGATACGCAGTATTTT. The encoded protein is CASSKGLARDTQYF.

The genes are TRBV29-1 and TRBJ2-3, with TRBD1 matching 10 bases. The ends lost 6 bases at V and 3 bases at J; junction bases unmatched: 9. This CDR3 comprises 15 residues. CDR1 and CDR2 from the germline V gene are SQVTM and ANQGSEA. This CDR3 reads CSVLRDRGGTDTQYF. CDR3 DNA sequence: TGCAGCGTGCTCCGGGACAGGGGAGGGACAGATACGCAGTATTTT.

This chain uses TRBV27 with TRBJ1-1; D may be TRBD1 (6 bases). V lost 5 bases and J lost 1, with 11 bases in between. CDR1 and CDR2 (germline): MNHEY, SMNVEV (reference sequence). The CDR3 extends over 14 amino acids. The CDR3: CASSPRDKNTEAFF. CDR3 bases: TGTGCCAGCAGTCCACGGGACAAGAACACTGAAGCTTTCTTT.